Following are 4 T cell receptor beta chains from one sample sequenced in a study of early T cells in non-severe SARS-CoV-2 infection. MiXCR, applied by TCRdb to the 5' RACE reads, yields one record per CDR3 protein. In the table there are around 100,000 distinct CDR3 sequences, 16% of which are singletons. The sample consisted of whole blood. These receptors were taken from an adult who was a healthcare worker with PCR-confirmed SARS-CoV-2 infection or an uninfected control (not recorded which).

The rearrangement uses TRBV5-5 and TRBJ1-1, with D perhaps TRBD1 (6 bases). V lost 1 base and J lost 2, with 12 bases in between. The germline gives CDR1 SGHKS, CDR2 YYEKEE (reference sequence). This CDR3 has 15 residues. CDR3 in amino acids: CASSLRAGTNTEAFF. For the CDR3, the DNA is TGTGCCAGCAGCTTGAGGGCAGGGACAAACACTGAAGCTTTCTTT.

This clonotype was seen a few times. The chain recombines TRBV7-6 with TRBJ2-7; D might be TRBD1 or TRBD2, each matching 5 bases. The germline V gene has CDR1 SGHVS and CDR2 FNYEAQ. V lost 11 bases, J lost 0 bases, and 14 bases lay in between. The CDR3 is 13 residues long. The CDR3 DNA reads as TGTGCCGTTCGGGACGACAGCTCCTACGAGCAGTACTTC. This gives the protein CAVRDDSSYEQYF.

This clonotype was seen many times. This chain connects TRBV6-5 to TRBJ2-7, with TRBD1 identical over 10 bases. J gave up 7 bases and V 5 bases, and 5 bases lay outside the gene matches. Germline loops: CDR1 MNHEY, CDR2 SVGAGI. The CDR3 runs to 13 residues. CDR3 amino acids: CASSPGTGVEQYF. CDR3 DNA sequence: TGTGCCAGCAGTCCCGGGACAGGGGTTGAGCAGTACTTC.

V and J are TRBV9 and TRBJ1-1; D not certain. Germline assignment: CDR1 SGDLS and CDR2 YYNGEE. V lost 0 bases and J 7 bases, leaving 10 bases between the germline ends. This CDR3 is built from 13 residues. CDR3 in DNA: TGTGCCAGCAGCGTAGCTAAGGCGGATGAAGCTTTCTTT. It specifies CASSVAKADEAFF.